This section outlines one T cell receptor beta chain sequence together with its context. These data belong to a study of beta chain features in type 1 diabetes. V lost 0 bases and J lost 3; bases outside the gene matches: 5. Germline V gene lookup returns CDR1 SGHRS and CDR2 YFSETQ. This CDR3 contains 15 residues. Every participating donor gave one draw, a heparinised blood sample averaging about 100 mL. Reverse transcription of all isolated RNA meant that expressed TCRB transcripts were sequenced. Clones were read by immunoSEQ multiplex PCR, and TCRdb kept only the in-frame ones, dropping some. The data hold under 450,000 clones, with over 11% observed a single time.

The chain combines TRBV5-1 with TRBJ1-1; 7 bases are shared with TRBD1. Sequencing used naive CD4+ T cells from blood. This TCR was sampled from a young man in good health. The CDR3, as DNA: TGCGCCAGCAGCTTGGAGGGACAGAGTCACACTGAAGCTTTCTTT. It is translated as CASSLEGQSHTEAFF.